These T cell receptor beta chains were read from a single sample in a study of sequential checkpoint blockade in melanoma. TCRdb keeps only in-frame clones here, not all; method: immunoSEQ multiplex PCR. The table records 5,000 to 6,500 clones, roughly 18% of them present only once. Source: tumor tissue (inferred from file names), taken from a patient given nivolumab and ipilimumab in sequence. These TCRs come from a human donor with melanoma. Both conserved end residues are part of each CDR3. The order of the fields is D gene, clone size, V gene, J gene, CDR3 DNA, CDR3 protein. D genes are given only for firm matches. Where a row states a size, it is once, few, many or the class of an expanded clone; other rows omit it.

d_gene: NA
abundance: few
v_gene: TRBV30
j_gene: TRBJ2-1
CDR3nt: TGTGCCTGGAGTATATACGGGAGCTCCTACAATGAGCAGTTCTTC
CDR3aa: CAWSIYGSSYNEQFF

d_gene: TRBD2
abundance: NA
v_gene: TRBV11-3
j_gene: TRBJ2-3
CDR3nt: TGTGCCAGCAGCTTAGGAGGGACTAGCGGGGGGGCAAAGGCGCAGTATTTT
CDR3aa: CASSLGGTSGGAKAQYF

d_gene: NA
abundance: many
v_gene: TRBV11-3
j_gene: TRBJ2-2
CDR3nt: TGTGCCAGCAGCCACGACTGGGGGGCCGGGGAGCTGTTTTTT
CDR3aa: CASSHDWGAGELFF

d_gene: TRBD1
abundance: few
v_gene: TRBV11-3
j_gene: TRBJ2-1
CDR3nt: TGTGCCAGCAGCTTCGGGACAGGGGGCAATGAGCAGTTCTTC
CDR3aa: CASSFGTGGNEQFF

d_gene: NA
abundance: few
v_gene: TRBV28
j_gene: TRBJ2-5
CDR3nt: TGTGCCAGCAGTCCAACGGTGGTAGCGGAGACCCAGTACTTC
CDR3aa: CASSPTVVAETQYF

d_gene: NA
abundance: few
v_gene: TRBV28
j_gene: TRBJ1-4
CDR3nt: TGTGCCAGCAGTCTTATTGTTGAAAAACTGTTTTTT
CDR3aa: CASSLIVEKLFF

d_gene: TRBD2
abundance: few
v_gene: TRBV6-8
j_gene: TRBJ2-1
CDR3nt: TGTGCCAGCACCATAGCGGGGGGGCCCGAGAATGAGCAGTTCTTC
CDR3aa: CASTIAGGPENEQFF

d_gene: NA
abundance: NA
v_gene: TRBV18
j_gene: TRBJ1-1
CDR3nt: TGTGCCAGCTCCCCCCGTCCGACTGAAGCTTTCTTT
CDR3aa: CASSPRPTEAFF

d_gene: NA
abundance: NA
v_gene: TRBV5-1
j_gene: TRBJ2-1
CDR3nt: TGCGCCAGCAGCCCCGCTGGATCCTACAATGAGCAGTTCTTC
CDR3aa: CASSPAGSYNEQFF

d_gene: NA
abundance: many
v_gene: TRBV11-3
j_gene: TRBJ1-1
CDR3nt: TGTGCCAGCAGCTTATTGGCGGGAGAGGGGCGAGCTTTCTTT
CDR3aa: CASSLLAGEGRAFF

d_gene: TRBD1
abundance: NA
v_gene: TRBV19
j_gene: TRBJ2-7
CDR3nt: TGTGCCACCACGGACAGGGAGGTGCAGTACTTC
CDR3aa: CATTDREVQYF

d_gene: NA
abundance: few
v_gene: TRBV6-8
j_gene: TRBJ1-4
CDR3nt: TGTGCCAGCAGTCTGGACACCGATGAAAAACTGTTTTTT
CDR3aa: CASSLDTDEKLFF

d_gene: NA
abundance: few
v_gene: TRBV11-3
j_gene: TRBJ1-4
CDR3nt: TGTGCCAGCAGCCCCGGACACACTCCCCAGAGTGAAAAACTGTTTTTT
CDR3aa: CASSPGHTPQSEKLFF

d_gene: TRBD2
abundance: NA
v_gene: TRBV5-1
j_gene: TRBJ2-1
CDR3nt: TGCGCCAGCACTATAGCGGGGGGGTACAATGAGCAGTTCTTC
CDR3aa: CASTIAGGYNEQFF

d_gene: NA
abundance: NA
v_gene: TRBV19
j_gene: TRBJ1-6
CDR3nt: TGTGCCAGTAGTATAGTAGCAGGGGACACCTATAATTCACCCCTCCACTTT
CDR3aa: CASSIVAGDTYNSPLHF

d_gene: NA
abundance: NA
v_gene: TRBV30
j_gene: TRBJ1-3
CDR3nt: TGTGCCTGGAATAGGAGGTCTGGAAACACCATATATTTT
CDR3aa: CAWNRRSGNTIYF

d_gene: NA
abundance: medium-sized
v_gene: TRBV23-1
j_gene: TRBJ2-2
CDR3nt: TGCGCCAGCAGCTCGGACTATTCCGGGGAGCTGTTTTTT
CDR3aa: CASSSDYSGELFF

d_gene: TRBD2
abundance: few
v_gene: TRBV30
j_gene: TRBJ2-1
CDR3nt: TGTGCCTGGAGTGTAGACGGTCTAGCGGGGGGAAGAGAGCAGTTCTTC
CDR3aa: CAWSVDGLAGGREQFF

d_gene: NA
abundance: once
v_gene: TRBV29-1
j_gene: TRBJ2-2
CDR3nt: TGCAGCGTTGGCAGACCCAACACCGGGGAGCTGTTTTTT
CDR3aa: CSVGRPNTGELFF

d_gene: NA
abundance: few
v_gene: TRBV23-1
j_gene: TRBJ1-1
CDR3nt: TGCGCCAGCAGCCAAGCCTCGCGCACTGAAGCTTTCTTT
CDR3aa: CASSQASRTEAFF

d_gene: NA
abundance: many
v_gene: TRBV7-1
j_gene: TRBJ1-1
CDR3nt: TGTGCCAGCAGCGCACAGGGCTACTCTGAAGCTTTCTTT
CDR3aa: CASSAQGYSEAFF

d_gene: NA
abundance: NA
v_gene: TRBV14
j_gene: TRBJ1-6
CDR3nt: TGTGCCAGCAGCCTGGGTAATTCACCCCTCCACTTT
CDR3aa: CASSLGNSPLHF

d_gene: NA
abundance: many
v_gene: TRBV4-1
j_gene: TRBJ1-4
CDR3nt: TGCGCCAGCAGCCAAGGGGGGGCGGCCTCGACTAATGAAAAACTGTTTTTT
CDR3aa: CASSQGGAASTNEKLFF

d_gene: NA
abundance: NA
v_gene: TRBV10-2
j_gene: TRBJ2-1
CDR3nt: TGCGCCAGCAGTGTTTCTGCCAAGGCCCCGGGGCCTAGTGAGCAGTTCTTC
CDR3aa: CASSVSAKAPGPSEQFF

d_gene: NA
abundance: NA
v_gene: TRBV23-1
j_gene: TRBJ1-1
CDR3nt: TGCGCCAGCAGCCAAGCAGGATGGGACACTGAAGCTTTCTTT
CDR3aa: CASSQAGWDTEAFF

d_gene: TRBD1
abundance: NA
v_gene: TRBV6-8
j_gene: TRBJ1-3
CDR3nt: TGTGCCAGCAGTACAGGGGTTTCTGGAAACACCATATATTTT
CDR3aa: CASSTGVSGNTIYF

d_gene: TRBD1
abundance: NA
v_gene: TRBV19
j_gene: TRBJ2-5
CDR3nt: TGTGCCAGTAGTATGCCTGGACAGGGGAAAGAGACCCAGTACTTC
CDR3aa: CASSMPGQGKETQYF

d_gene: NA
abundance: NA
v_gene: TRBV25-1
j_gene: TRBJ1-6
CDR3nt: TGTGCCAGCAGCAAGGGGGGGCAGAGTAATTCACCCCTCCACTTT
CDR3aa: CASSKGGQSNSPLHF

d_gene: TRBD1
abundance: many
v_gene: TRBV11-3
j_gene: TRBJ2-5
CDR3nt: TGTGCCAGCCCCCCCCCGGGACAGGGGCCGGAGACCCAGTACTTC
CDR3aa: CASPPPGQGPETQYF

d_gene: TRBD2
abundance: NA
v_gene: TRBV6-8
j_gene: TRBJ2-3
CDR3nt: TGTGCCAGCAGTCCACTAGCGGGGGGAGATACGCAGTATTTT
CDR3aa: CASSPLAGGDTQYF

d_gene: NA
abundance: few
v_gene: TRBV23-1
j_gene: TRBJ1-1
CDR3nt: TGCGCCAGCAGTAATAGCCTGGACAGTAGTGGGGTACGAGGGGGGAAAAAAGCTTTCTTT
CDR3aa: CASSNSLDSSGVRGGKKAFF

d_gene: TRBD1
abundance: NA
v_gene: TRBV11-3
j_gene: TRBJ2-3
CDR3nt: TGTGCCAGCAGCTCATCCCACAGGGGCGGCACAGATACGCAGTATTTT
CDR3aa: CASSSSHRGGTDTQYF

d_gene: TRBD1
abundance: NA
v_gene: TRBV30
j_gene: TRBJ1-5
CDR3nt: TGTGCCTGGAGTGCCGGGACAGGGGATACTCAGCCCCAGCATTTT
CDR3aa: CAWSAGTGDTQPQHF

d_gene: NA
abundance: NA
v_gene: TRBV27
j_gene: TRBJ1-2
CDR3nt: TGTGCCAGCAGGGGGGGGCACTCCCTTAACTATGGCTACACCTTC
CDR3aa: CASRGGHSLNYGYTF

d_gene: NA
abundance: NA
v_gene: TRBV18
j_gene: TRBJ2-7
CDR3nt: TGTGCCAGCTCACCACCGACCTCCTCCTCCTACGAGCAGTACTTC
CDR3aa: CASSPPTSSSYEQYF

d_gene: NA
abundance: NA
v_gene: TRBV9
j_gene: TRBJ2-7
CDR3nt: TGTGCCAGCAGCGTAGGACCTACCTACGAGCAGTACTTC
CDR3aa: CASSVGPTYEQYF

d_gene: NA
abundance: many
v_gene: TRBV11-3
j_gene: TRBJ2-5
CDR3nt: TGTGCCAGCAGCCGTTTAGGACAGTCCCAAGAGACCCAGTACTTC
CDR3aa: CASSRLGQSQETQYF

d_gene: TRBD2
abundance: NA
v_gene: TRBV30
j_gene: TRBJ2-7
CDR3nt: TGTGCCTGGAGTGTTCCTTTAGCGGGGCGGAACGAGCAGTACTTC
CDR3aa: CAWSVPLAGRNEQYF

d_gene: TRBD1
abundance: many
v_gene: TRBV11-3
j_gene: TRBJ2-2
CDR3nt: TGTGCCAGCAGCCCCGGGACAGGGGGCCGGCGGAACACCGGGGAGCTGTTTTTT
CDR3aa: CASSPGTGGRRNTGELFF

d_gene: NA
abundance: medium-sized
v_gene: TRBV9
j_gene: TRBJ1-1
CDR3nt: TGTGCCAGCAGCGTAGGGGGGTGGACTGAAGCTTTCTTT
CDR3aa: CASSVGGWTEAFF

d_gene: NA
abundance: few
v_gene: TRBV1
j_gene: TRBJ1-6
CDR3nt: TGCGCCAGCAGCCAAGAAACCACTGCTTATAATTCACCCCTCCACTTT
CDR3aa: CASSQETTAYNSPLHF

d_gene: NA
abundance: medium-sized
v_gene: TRBV6-8
j_gene: TRBJ2-1
CDR3nt: TGTGCCAGCAGGACCCGGGAGAGTGAGAGCTCCTACAATGAGCAGTTCTTC
CDR3aa: CASRTRESESSYNEQFF

d_gene: NA
abundance: few
v_gene: TRBV6-8
j_gene: TRBJ2-5
CDR3nt: TGTGCCAGCAGTTACTCGAAGGCTAGGAGGGAGACCCAGTACTTC
CDR3aa: CASSYSKARRETQYF

d_gene: NA
abundance: NA
v_gene: TRBV29-1
j_gene: TRBJ1-2
CDR3nt: TGCAGCGTGGAGGTGCCGACAGCTGGGCGCGGCTACACCTTC
CDR3aa: CSVEVPTAGRGYTF

d_gene: NA
abundance: few
v_gene: TRBV30
j_gene: TRBJ1-3
CDR3nt: TGTGCCTGCCTCAGGGGAACAACTGGAAACACCATATATTTT
CDR3aa: CACLRGTTGNTIYF

d_gene: NA
abundance: NA
v_gene: TRBV16
j_gene: TRBJ1-5
CDR3nt: TGTGCCAGCAGCCAGTTGTCAGGGAATCAACCCCAGCATTTT
CDR3aa: CASSQLSGNQPQHF

d_gene: NA
abundance: large
v_gene: TRBV19
j_gene: TRBJ1-5
CDR3nt: TGTGCCAGTAGAAACTCGAATCAGCCCCAGCATTTT
CDR3aa: CASRNSNQPQHF

d_gene: TRBD1
abundance: NA
v_gene: TRBV6-8
j_gene: TRBJ2-7
CDR3nt: TGTGCCAGCAGTGATATTCAGGACAGGGGATACGAGCAGTACTTC
CDR3aa: CASSDIQDRGYEQYF

d_gene: TRBD2
abundance: NA
v_gene: TRBV19
j_gene: TRBJ2-1
CDR3nt: TGTGCCAGTAGTTTAGCGGGGGGGCCCGGGAATGAGCAGTTCTTC
CDR3aa: CASSLAGGPGNEQFF

d_gene: NA
abundance: NA
v_gene: TRBV19
j_gene: TRBJ1-5
CDR3nt: TGTGCCAGTAACCCGATCGCGGAGGACAAAAATCAGCCCCAGCATTTT
CDR3aa: CASNPIAEDKNQPQHF

d_gene: TRBD2
abundance: NA
v_gene: TRBV9
j_gene: TRBJ2-5
CDR3nt: TGTGCCACCGCGGGAGGTTCAATTGGAGAGACCCAGTACTTC
CDR3aa: CATAGGSIGETQYF

d_gene: NA
abundance: few
v_gene: TRBV9
j_gene: TRBJ2-3
CDR3nt: TGTGCCAGCAGTGGAGACGGGGGCGGAGATACGCAGTATTTT
CDR3aa: CASSGDGGGDTQYF

d_gene: NA
abundance: few
v_gene: TRBV28
j_gene: TRBJ1-5
CDR3nt: TGTGCCAGCCACGCCCGGGGGCTGGTCAGCAATCAGCCCCAGCATTTT
CDR3aa: CASHARGLVSNQPQHF

d_gene: NA
abundance: NA
v_gene: TRBV28
j_gene: TRBJ2-1
CDR3nt: TGTGCCAGCAGTTTAGGCGGGGAGGCCTACAATGAGCAGTTCTTC
CDR3aa: CASSLGGEAYNEQFF

d_gene: NA
abundance: few
v_gene: TRBV6-7
j_gene: TRBJ2-2
CDR3nt: TGTGCCAGCAGTTATTTGGGGGAGCTGTTTTTT
CDR3aa: CASSYLGELFF

d_gene: NA
abundance: NA
v_gene: TRBV1
j_gene: TRBJ2-1
CDR3nt: TGCGCCAGCAGCCAAGACAGGGGGCGAGGCAATGAGCAGTTCTTC
CDR3aa: CASSQDRGRGNEQFF

d_gene: NA
abundance: few
v_gene: TRBV6-8
j_gene: TRBJ1-5
CDR3nt: TGTGCCAGCAGCGCAACAGGGACCCAGCCCCAGCATTTT
CDR3aa: CASSATGTQPQHF

d_gene: NA
abundance: few
v_gene: TRBV28
j_gene: TRBJ2-5
CDR3nt: TGTGCCAGCAGCCCGGGTCTAACTAATTCTCAAGAGACCCAGTACTTC
CDR3aa: CASSPGLTNSQETQYF